This paragraph covers one TCR beta chain sequence. Its target is unknown. Preparation of the TCRbeta library used unique molecular identifiers. TCRdb reanalysed the PCR reads using MiXCR and keeps one entry per CDR3 protein. This sample has about 600,000 distinct CDR3 sequences; 23% occur once, and the top ten carry 13% to 15%. The entry originates in a study of T-cell reconstitution after alpha-beta-depleted transplantation in children. Study observations and caveats: Reportedly, alpha-beta T cells present about two months post-transplant originated from several hundred expanded clones of graft origin. It was newly produced T cells that mostly accounted for T-cell counts and diversity one year after transplant.

Germline CDR1 reads SGHAT; CDR2 reads FQNNGV. This CDR3 contains 14 residues. V gave up 5 bases and J gave up 3 bases, with 12 bases separating them. The sample was PBMCs, mostly from graft donor cells, taken 360 days after TCRalphabeta/CD19-depleted stem cell transplant. The source of this sequence is a boy younger than two who had a stem cell transplant for acute myeloid leukemia, so the T cells may come from the graft donor. The chain has TRBV11-2 and TRBJ2-3, with D maybe TRBD2 (5 bases). The CDR3 nucleotides are TGTGCCAGCAGCCCCCGGACTGCTACAGATACGCAGTATTTT. Translated, it gives CASSPRTATDTQYF.